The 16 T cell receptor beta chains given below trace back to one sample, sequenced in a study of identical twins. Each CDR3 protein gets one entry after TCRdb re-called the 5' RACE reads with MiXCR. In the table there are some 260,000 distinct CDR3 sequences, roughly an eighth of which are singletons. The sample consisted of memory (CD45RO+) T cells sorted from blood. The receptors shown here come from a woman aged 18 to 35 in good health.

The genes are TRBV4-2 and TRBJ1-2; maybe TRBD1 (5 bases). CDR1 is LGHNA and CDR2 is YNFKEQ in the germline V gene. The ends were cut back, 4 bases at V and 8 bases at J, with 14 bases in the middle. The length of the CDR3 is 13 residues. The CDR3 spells CASSPGQFYGYTF. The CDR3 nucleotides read TGTGCCAGCAGCCCGGGGCAGTTCTACGGCTACACCTTC.

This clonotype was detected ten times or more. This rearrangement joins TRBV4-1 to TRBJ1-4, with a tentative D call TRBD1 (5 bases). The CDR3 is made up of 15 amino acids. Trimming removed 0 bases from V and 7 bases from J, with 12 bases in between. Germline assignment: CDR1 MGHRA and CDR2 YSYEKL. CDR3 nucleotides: TGCGCCAGCAGCCAAGAAGTGGGACTGAGTGAAAAACTGTTTTTT. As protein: CASSQEVGLSEKLFF.

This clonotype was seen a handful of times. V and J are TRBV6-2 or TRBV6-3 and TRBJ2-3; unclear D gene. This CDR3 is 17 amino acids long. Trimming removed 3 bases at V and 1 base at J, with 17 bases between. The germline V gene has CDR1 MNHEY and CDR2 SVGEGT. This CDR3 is CASSYNAVPQRTDTQYF. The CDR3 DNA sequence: TGTGCCAGCAGTTATAACGCCGTACCCCAACGCACAGATACGCAGTATTTT.

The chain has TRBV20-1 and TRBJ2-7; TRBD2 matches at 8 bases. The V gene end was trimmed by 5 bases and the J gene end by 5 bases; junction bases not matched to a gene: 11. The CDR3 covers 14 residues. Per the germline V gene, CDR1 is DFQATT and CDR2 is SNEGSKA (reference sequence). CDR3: CSALGGGLRNEQYF. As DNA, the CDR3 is TGCAGTGCTTTGGGCGGGGGGCTAAGGAACGAGCAGTACTTC.

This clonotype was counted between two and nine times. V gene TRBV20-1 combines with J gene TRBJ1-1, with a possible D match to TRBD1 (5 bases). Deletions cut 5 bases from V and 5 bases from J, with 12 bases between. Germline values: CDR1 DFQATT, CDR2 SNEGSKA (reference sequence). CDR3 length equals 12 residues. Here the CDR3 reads CSAEAGRTEAFF. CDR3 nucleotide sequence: TGCAGTGCTGAAGCAGGGAGGACTGAAGCTTTCTTT.

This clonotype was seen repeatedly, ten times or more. CDR3 nucleotides: TGCGCCAGCAGCTTGGCCGGCGGGGCTGGAACTGAAGCTTTCTTT. It encodes CASSLAGGAGTEAFF. This chain connects TRBV5-1 to TRBJ1-1; possibly TRBD1 for D (5 bases). The CDR3 loop spans 15 amino acids. Looked up from germline, CDR1 is SGHRS and CDR2 is YFSETQ. V was shortened by 0 bases and J by 5 bases, with 14 bases between the two germline ends.

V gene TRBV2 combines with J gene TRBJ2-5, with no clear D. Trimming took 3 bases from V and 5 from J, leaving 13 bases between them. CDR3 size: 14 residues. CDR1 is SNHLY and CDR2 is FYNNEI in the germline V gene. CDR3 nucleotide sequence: TGTGCCAGCAGTGACCGTCCACTGCTGGAGACCCAGTACTTC. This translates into CASSDRPLLETQYF. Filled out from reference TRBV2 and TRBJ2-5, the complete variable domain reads EPEVTQTPSHQVTQMGQEVILRCVPISNHLYFYWYRQILGQKVEFLVSFYNNEISEKSEIFDDQFSVERPDGSNFTLKIRSTKLEDSAMYFCASSDRPLLETQYFGPGTRLLVL.

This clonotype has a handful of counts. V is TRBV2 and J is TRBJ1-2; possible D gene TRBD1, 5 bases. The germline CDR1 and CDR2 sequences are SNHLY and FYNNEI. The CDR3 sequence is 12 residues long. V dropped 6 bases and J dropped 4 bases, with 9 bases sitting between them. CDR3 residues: CASRGGAYGYTF. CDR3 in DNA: TGTGCCAGCAGGGGGGGAGCCTATGGCTACACCTTC.

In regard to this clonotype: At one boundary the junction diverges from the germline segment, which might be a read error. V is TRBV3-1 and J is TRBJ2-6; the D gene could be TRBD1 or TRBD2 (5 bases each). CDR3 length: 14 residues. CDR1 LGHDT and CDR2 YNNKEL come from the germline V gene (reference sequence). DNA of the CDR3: TGTGCCAGCAGCCAAGGAACCGGGGCCAACATCCTGACTTTC. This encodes CASSQGTGANILTF.

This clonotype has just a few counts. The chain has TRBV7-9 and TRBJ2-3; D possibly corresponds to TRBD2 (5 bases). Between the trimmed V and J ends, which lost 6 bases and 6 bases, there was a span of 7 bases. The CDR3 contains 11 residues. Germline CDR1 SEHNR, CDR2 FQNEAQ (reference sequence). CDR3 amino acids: CASRIADTQYF. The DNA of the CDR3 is TGTGCCAGCAGGATAGCGGATACGCAGTATTTT.

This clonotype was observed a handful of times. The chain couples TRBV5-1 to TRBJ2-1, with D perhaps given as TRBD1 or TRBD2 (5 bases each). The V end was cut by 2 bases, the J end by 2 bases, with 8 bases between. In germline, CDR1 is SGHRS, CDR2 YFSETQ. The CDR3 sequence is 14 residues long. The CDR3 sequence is CASSLGDPYNEQFF. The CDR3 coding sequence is TGCGCCAGCAGCTTAGGGGACCCCTACAATGAGCAGTTCTTC.

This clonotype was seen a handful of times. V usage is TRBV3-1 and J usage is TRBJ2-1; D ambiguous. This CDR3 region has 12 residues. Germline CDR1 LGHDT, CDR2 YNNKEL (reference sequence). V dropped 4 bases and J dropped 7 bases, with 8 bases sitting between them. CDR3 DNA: TGTGCCAGCAGCCGGGCGGTTAATGAGCAGTTCTTC. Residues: CASSRAVNEQFF.

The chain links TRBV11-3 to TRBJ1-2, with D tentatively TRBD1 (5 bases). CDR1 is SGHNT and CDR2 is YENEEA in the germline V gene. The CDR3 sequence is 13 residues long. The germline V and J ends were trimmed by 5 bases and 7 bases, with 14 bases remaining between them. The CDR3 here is CASSGASWLGYTF. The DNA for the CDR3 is TGTGCCAGCAGCGGGGCCAGTTGGCTTGGCTACACCTTC.

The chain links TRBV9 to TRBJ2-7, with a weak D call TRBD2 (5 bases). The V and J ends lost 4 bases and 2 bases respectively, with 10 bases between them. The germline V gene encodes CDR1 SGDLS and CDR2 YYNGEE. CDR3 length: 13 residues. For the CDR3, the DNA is TGTGCCAGCAGCTCTACTAGAACCTACGAGCAGTACTTC. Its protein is CASSSTRTYEQYF.

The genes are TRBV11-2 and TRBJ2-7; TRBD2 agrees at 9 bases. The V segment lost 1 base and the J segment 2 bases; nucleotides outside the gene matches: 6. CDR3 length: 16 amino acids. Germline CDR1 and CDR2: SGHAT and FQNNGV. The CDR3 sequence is CASSLVAGVGAYEQYF. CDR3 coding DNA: TGTGCCAGCAGCTTAGTAGCGGGAGTAGGTGCCTACGAGCAGTACTTC. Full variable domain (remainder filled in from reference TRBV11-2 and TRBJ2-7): EAGVAQSPRYKIIEKRQSVAFWCNPISGHATLYWYQQILGQGPKLLIQFQNNGVVDDSQLPKDRFSAERLKGVDSTLKIQPAKLEDSAVYLCASSLVAGVGAYEQYFGPGTRLTVT.

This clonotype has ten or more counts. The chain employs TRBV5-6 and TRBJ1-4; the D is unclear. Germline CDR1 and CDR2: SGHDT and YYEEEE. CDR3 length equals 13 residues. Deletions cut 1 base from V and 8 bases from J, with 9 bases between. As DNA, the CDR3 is TGTGCCAGCAGCTTGTGGACGAGCGAAAAACTGTTTTTT. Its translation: CASSLWTSEKLFF.